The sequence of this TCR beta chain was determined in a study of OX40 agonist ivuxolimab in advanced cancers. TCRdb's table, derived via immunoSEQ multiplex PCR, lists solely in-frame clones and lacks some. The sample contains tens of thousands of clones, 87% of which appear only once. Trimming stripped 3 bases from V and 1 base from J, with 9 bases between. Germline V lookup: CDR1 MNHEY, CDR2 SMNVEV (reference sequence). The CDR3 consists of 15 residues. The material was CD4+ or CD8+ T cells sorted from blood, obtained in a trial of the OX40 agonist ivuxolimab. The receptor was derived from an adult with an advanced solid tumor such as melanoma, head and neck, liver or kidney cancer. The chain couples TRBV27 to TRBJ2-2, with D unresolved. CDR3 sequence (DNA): TGTGCCAGCAGTTTCGCGCCGGGGAACACCGGGGAGCTGTTTTTT. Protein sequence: CASSFAPGNTGELFF.